This TCR beta chain was identified during a study of shared clonotypes between healthy human individuals. TCRdb's table, derived via immunoSEQ multiplex PCR, lists solely in-frame clones and lacks some. Of fewer than 1.8 million clones in the sample, approximately 98.5% were seen once. This CDR3 is built from 13 residues. The germline V gene has CDR1 SEHNR and CDR2 FQNEAQ (reference sequence). Of note for this clone: The junction and the germline gene differ at one end; a read error may be behind it.

CD4+ cell separation produced CD45RA+ naive and CD45RA-negative memory subsets. The sample taken for sequencing was naive CD4+ T cells sorted from blood. Regarding subset: CD45RA+ positively selected. This chain uses TRBV7-9 with TRBJ2-3, with 10 bases lining up with TRBD2. This clonotype was obtained from a young man in good health. This chain's CDR3 is CASSLAGDRSQYF. The CDR3 nucleotides are TGTGCCAGCAGCCTAGCGGGAGACCGGTCGCAGTATTTT.